One and the same sample provided the 26 T cell receptor beta chains below, sequenced in a study of control samples from healthy donors and cancer patients. Method: immunoSEQ multiplex PCR; TCRdb's copy keeps in-frame clones and lacks some. This sample has about 170,000 clones; approximately 94% occur once, and the top ten carry 1.3%. Sequencing used blood. The receptors derive from a woman between 18 and 29 years old in good health.

V is TRBV2 and J is TRBJ1-2; TRBD1 matches at 7 bases. The ends lost 6 bases at V and 8 bases at J; junction bases unmatched: 18. The CDR3 loop spans 16 amino acids. Germline V gene data show CDR1 as SNHLY and CDR2 as FYNNEI. CDR3 residues: CASSRLDRARHKGYTF. In DNA, the CDR3 is TGTGCCAGCAGCCGACTTGACAGGGCTAGGCATAAGGGCTACACCTTC.

This rearrangement joins TRBV28 to TRBJ1-2; D unclear. This CDR3 has 15 amino acids. The V end was cut by 6 bases, the J end by 8 bases, with 22 bases between. Germline V gene lookup returns CDR1 MDHEN and CDR2 SYDVKM. The CDR3 loop is CASSRPLAPREGYTF. DNA of the CDR3: TGTGCCAGCAGCCGTCCACTTGCCCCTCGGGAGGGCTACACCTTC.

The chain carries TRBV3-1 (or the pseudogene TRBV3-2) and TRBJ2-7, with 8 bases that match TRBD2. With V trimmed by 1 base and J by 5 bases, 19 bases remained unmatched. Germline CDR1 is LGHDT and CDR2 is YNNKEL (reference sequence). The CDR3 is made up of 19 amino acids. CDR3 DNA sequence: TGTGCCAGCAGCCAAGGAGCGGGAGAGTACTACCTGATCCCCCACGAGCAGTACTTC. This codes for CASSQGAGEYYLIPHEQYF.

This clone was observed a single time. The V call is TRBV19, the J call TRBJ1-6; a weak D match, TRBD1 (6 bases). Trimming shortened V by 6 bases and J by 7 bases, and 10 bases separated the two germline ends. Germline values: CDR1 LNHDA, CDR2 SQIVND (reference sequence). The CDR3 sequence is 13 residues long. CDR3 residues: CASRQTGNSPLHF. The CDR3 nucleotides are TGTGCCAGTAGGCAAACAGGGAATTCACCCCTCCACTTT.

The J gene is TRBJ1-3, the V gene TRBV19; a possible D gene is TRBD1 (5 bases). The V gene's germline CDR1 is LNHDA and CDR2 SQIVND (reference sequence). This CDR3 spans 16 amino acids. V lost 1 base to trimming and J lost 5 bases, with 15 bases between them. CDR3 coding DNA: TGTGCCAGTAGTATAGGGGGCTCGCCAACTAGAAACACCATATATTTT. Its translation is CASSIGGSPTRNTIYF. The whole variable domain, filled in from reference TRBV19 and TRBJ1-3, reads DGGITQSPKYLFRKEGQNVTLSCEQNLNHDAMYWYRQDPGQGLRLIYYSQIVNDFQKGDIAEGYSVSREKKESFPLTVTSAQKNPTAFYLCASSIGGSPTRNTIYFGEGSWLTVV.

This clone was seen more than once but under ten times. V usage is TRBV6-2 or TRBV6-3 and J usage is TRBJ2-7, with a weak D call TRBD2 (6 bases). V lost 4 bases to trimming and J lost 1 base, with 14 bases between them. The CDR3 spans 15 residues. Germline V gives CDR1 MNHEY, CDR2 SVGEGT. This CDR3 is CASSSLGGASYEQYF. The DNA of the CDR3 is TGTGCCAGCAGTTCACTCGGCGGGGCTTCCTACGAGCAGTACTTC.

This rearrangement joins TRBV7-9 to TRBJ1-1; D call uncertain. With 3 bases removed from V and 7 bases from J, the gap between germline ends came to 9 bases. CDR1 is SEHNR and CDR2 is FQNEAQ in the germline V gene (reference sequence). The CDR3 sequence is 12 residues long. The CDR3 reads CASSFERVEAFF. CDR3 DNA: TGTGCCAGCAGCTTTGAACGAGTTGAAGCTTTCTTT.

This clone was seen once. The V call is TRBV5-1, the J call TRBJ2-1; 9 nucleotides match TRBD1. Trimming cost V 5 bases and J 10 bases; bases outside gene matches: 13. The CDR3 runs to 15 residues. CDR1 and CDR2 from the germline V gene are SGHRS and YFSETQ. Here the CDR3 reads CASSITGGSSEEQFF. CDR3 coding DNA: TGCGCCAGCAGTATAACAGGGGGCTCTTCAGAGGAGCAGTTCTTC.

The chain employs TRBV18 and TRBJ2-5; 10 bases are shared with TRBD1. Germline trimming cut 2 bases from V and 2 bases from J; bases unmatched to any gene: 2. The CDR3 is 15 amino acids. The germline CDR1 and CDR2 sequences are KGHSH and LQKENI. DNA for the CDR3: TGTGCCAGCTCACCAGGGACAGGGGTTCAAGAGACCCAGTACTTC. This translates into CASSPGTGVQETQYF.

In DNA, the CDR3 is TGTGCCAGCAGATCAGACCGGGGGGCATCGAGTAATTCACCCCTCCACTTT. This encodes CASRSDRGASSNSPLHF. The V gene is TRBV7-2, the J gene TRBJ1-6, with D possibly matching TRBD1 (6 bases). V gave up 6 bases and J gave up 6 bases, with 21 bases separating them. The CDR3 runs to 17 residues. Germline-derived CDR1 and CDR2 are SGHTA and FQGNSA.

The CDR3 loop reads CASSQGARGNYGYTF. CDR3 DNA: TGTGCCAGCAGTCAGGGGGCGCGAGGAAACTATGGCTACACCTTC. V usage is TRBV27 and J usage is TRBJ1-2; 8 bases fit TRBD1. Germline-derived CDR1 and CDR2 are MNHEY and SMNVEV (reference sequence). Trimming cost V 5 bases and J 2 bases; bases outside gene matches: 7. CDR3 length: 15 amino acids.

The chain is built from TRBV2 and TRBJ1-5; the D is unclear. The V and J ends lost 5 bases and 9 bases respectively, with 17 bases between them. Germline V CDR1 and CDR2: SNHLY, FYNNEI. This CDR3 is built from 14 residues. CDR3 amino acids: CASSPRATLTPQHF. CDR3 bases: TGTGCCAGCAGTCCTCGGGCCACTCTTACGCCCCAGCATTTT.

The chain couples TRBV6-6 to TRBJ2-2; TRBD1 agrees at 9 bases. The germline gives CDR1 MNHNY, CDR2 SVGAGI (reference sequence). J gave up 2 bases and V 5 bases, and 6 bases lay outside the gene matches. The CDR3 is 16 residues long. CDR3 in DNA: TGTGCCAGCAGTCGGCGGGACAGGGCTAACACCGGGGAGCTGTTTTTT. The encoded protein is CASSRRDRANTGELFF.

V is TRBV25-1 and J is TRBJ2-4; 7 bases are shared with TRBD2. The CDR3 is made up of 11 amino acids. The ends lost 1 base at V and 16 bases at J; junction bases unmatched: 4. Germline V gives CDR1 MGHDK, CDR2 SYGVNS. For the CDR3, the DNA is TGTGCCAGCAGTGAATGGGGGGGTCTTTACTTC. Residues: CASSEWGGLYF.

The V gene is TRBV12-3 or TRBV12-4, the J gene TRBJ1-1; no clear D gene. Trimming cost V 10 bases and J 4 bases, with 16 bases left between them. CDR3 size: 13 residues. The CDR3 sequence: CAIWAQAVTEAFF. CDR3 coding DNA: TGTGCCATATGGGCCCAAGCAGTCACTGAAGCTTTCTTT.

The rearrangement uses TRBV6-5 and TRBJ1-5; D remains ambiguous. The CDR3 runs to 15 residues. V lost 5 bases and J lost 5, with 16 bases in between. Germline loops: CDR1 MNHEY, CDR2 SVGAGI. The CDR3: CASSPSGWSDQPQHF. The CDR3 bases are TGTGCCAGCAGTCCATCCGGGTGGAGCGATCAGCCCCAGCATTTT.

In regard to this clone: Sequence at one end of the junction differs from germline and may be a read error. This chain links TRBV7-7 with TRBJ2-2; 8 bases match TRBD1. CDR3 length: 15 amino acids. Germline CDR1 and CDR2: SSHAT and FNYEAQ (reference sequence). CDR3 sequence: CASSSGGRGTGELFF. The CDR3 bases are TGTGCTAGCAGTTCAGGGGGCAGGGGCACCGGGGAGCTGTTTTTT.

V gene TRBV5-1 combines with J gene TRBJ2-1, with no clear D. The CDR3 has 15 residues. CDR1 and CDR2 from the germline V gene are SGHRS and YFSETQ. The ends were cut back, 4 bases at V and 9 bases at J, with 20 bases in the middle. The CDR3 nucleotides read TGCGCCAGCAGCCCGTCGCCGGCGGCCCGAGGTGAGCAGTTCTTC. Protein sequence: CASSPSPAARGEQFF.

This chain uses TRBV19 with TRBJ1-5; 9 nucleotides agree with TRBD1. This CDR3 has 16 amino acids. V was clipped by 6 bases and J by 6 bases; unmatched bases: 12. CDR1 and CDR2 from the germline V gene are LNHDA and SQIVND (reference sequence). CDR3 bases: TGTGCCAGTAGCCTCCCTTACCGGGACAGGGTTCAGCCCCAGCATTTT. It specifies CASSLPYRDRVQPQHF.

The rearrangement links TRBV28 to TRBJ1-6; 9 nucleotides line up with TRBD1. V lost 5 bases, J lost 9 bases, and 8 bases stayed unmatched. This CDR3 is 15 amino acids long. Germline CDR1 MDHEN, CDR2 SYDVKM. The CDR3 reads CASSPTGQGSSPLHF. CDR3 sequence (DNA): TGTGCCAGCAGTCCCACGGGACAGGGTAGTTCACCCCTCCACTTT. Full variable domain (remainder filled in from reference TRBV28 and TRBJ1-6): DVKVTQSSRYLVKRTGEKVFLECVQDMDHENMFWYRQDPGLGLRLIYFSYDVKMKEKGDIPEGYSVSREKKERFSLILESASTNQTSMYLCASSPTGQGSSPLHFGNGTRLTVT.

This chain connects TRBV4-3 to TRBJ1-1, with D tentatively TRBD1 (6 bases). The ends were cut back, 2 bases at V and 6 bases at J, with 19 bases in the middle. The CDR3 loop spans 16 amino acids. CDR1 LGHNA and CDR2 YSLEER come from the germline V gene. This CDR3 is CASSQTAGTLYAEAFF. The CDR3, as DNA: TGCGCCAGCAGCCAAACCGCCGGGACACTGTACGCTGAAGCTTTCTTT.

The chain recombines TRBV7-2 with TRBJ2-7; D might be TRBD1 (5 bases). The germline V and J ends were trimmed by 1 base and 4 bases, with 17 bases remaining between them. The CDR3 consists of 16 residues. From germline, CDR1 is SGHTA and CDR2 FQGNSA. The CDR3 DNA reads as TGTGCCAGCAGCTTAGGAACAGATCTAGGGGTATACGAGCAGTACTTC. Translating it yields CASSLGTDLGVYEQYF.

CDR3: CASSPTDLNTEAFF. The DNA of the CDR3 is TGTGCCAGCAGTCCGACAGACCTGAACACTGAAGCTTTCTTT. V and J are TRBV6-5 and TRBJ1-1, with TRBD1 as a possible D gene (5 bases). This CDR3 is built from 14 residues. The V and J ends lost 5 bases and 0 bases respectively, with 10 bases between them. In germline, CDR1 is MNHEY, CDR2 SVGAGI.

This sequence joins TRBV7-3 and TRBJ2-3; TRBD2 matches 10 bases. Germline CDR1 and CDR2: SGHTA and FQGTGA. The CDR3 length is 17 residues. The J segment lost 2 bases and the V segment lost 0 bases, leaving 5 bases of the junction unmatched. The CDR3 bases are TGTGCCAGCAGCTTAACGCCGACTAGCGGGTCCACAGATACGCAGTATTTT. Amino acids: CASSLTPTSGSTDTQYF.

This clone was detected only once. The chain is built from TRBV21-1 and TRBJ1-1. TRBV21-1 is termed a pseudogene. This CDR3 has 14 amino acids. CDR3 in amino acids: CASSKEGEDTEAFF. CDR3 nucleotides: TGTGCCAGCAGCAAAGAAGGCGAAGACACTGAAGCTTTCTTT.

The CDR3 nucleotides read TGTGCCAGCAGCGTAGGGGGGTACACCGGGGAGCTGTTTTTT. Its protein product is CASSVGGYTGELFF. This sequence joins TRBV9 and TRBJ2-2, with D perhaps given as TRBD1 or TRBD2 (5 bases each). The CDR3 is 14 amino acids. Germline assignment: CDR1 SGDLS and CDR2 YYNGEE. V gave up 0 bases and J gave up 3 bases, with 6 bases separating them.